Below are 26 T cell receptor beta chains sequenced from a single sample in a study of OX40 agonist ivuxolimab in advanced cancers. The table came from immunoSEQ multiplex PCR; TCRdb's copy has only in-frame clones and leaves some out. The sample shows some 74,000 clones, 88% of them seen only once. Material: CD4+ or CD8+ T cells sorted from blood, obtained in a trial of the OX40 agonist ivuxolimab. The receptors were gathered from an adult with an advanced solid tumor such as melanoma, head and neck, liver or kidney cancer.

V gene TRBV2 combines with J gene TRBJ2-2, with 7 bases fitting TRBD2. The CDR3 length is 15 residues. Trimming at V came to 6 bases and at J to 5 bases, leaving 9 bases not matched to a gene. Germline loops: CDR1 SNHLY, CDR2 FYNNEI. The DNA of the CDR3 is TGTGCCAGCAGCTGGGACGGAGCGGGGACCGGGGAGCTGTTTTTT. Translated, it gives CASSWDGAGTGELFF.

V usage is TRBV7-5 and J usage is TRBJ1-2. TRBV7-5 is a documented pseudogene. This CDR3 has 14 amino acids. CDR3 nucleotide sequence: TGTGTCAGAAGCCGTTATGAGGATTACTATGGCTACACCTTC. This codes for CVRSRYEDYYGYTF.

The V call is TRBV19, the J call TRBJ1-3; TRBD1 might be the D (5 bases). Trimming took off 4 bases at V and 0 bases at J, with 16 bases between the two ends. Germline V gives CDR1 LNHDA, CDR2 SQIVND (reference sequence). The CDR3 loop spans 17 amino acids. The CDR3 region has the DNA TGTGCCAGTAGTAAACTCTCCGGGACCCTCTCTGGAAACACCATATATTTT. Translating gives CASSKLSGTLSGNTIYF.

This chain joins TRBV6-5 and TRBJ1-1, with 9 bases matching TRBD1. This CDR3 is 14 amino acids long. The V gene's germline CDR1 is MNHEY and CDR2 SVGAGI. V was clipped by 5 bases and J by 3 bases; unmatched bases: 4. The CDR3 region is CASSSRTGDTEAFF. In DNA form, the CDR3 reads TGTGCCAGCAGTAGCCGGACAGGGGACACTGAAGCTTTCTTT.

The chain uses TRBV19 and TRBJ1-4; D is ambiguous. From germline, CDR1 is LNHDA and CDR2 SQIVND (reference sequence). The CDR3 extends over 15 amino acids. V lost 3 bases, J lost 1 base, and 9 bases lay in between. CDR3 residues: CASSMTRETNEKLFF. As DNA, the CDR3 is TGTGCCAGTAGTATGACAAGGGAAACTAATGAAAAACTGTTTTTT.

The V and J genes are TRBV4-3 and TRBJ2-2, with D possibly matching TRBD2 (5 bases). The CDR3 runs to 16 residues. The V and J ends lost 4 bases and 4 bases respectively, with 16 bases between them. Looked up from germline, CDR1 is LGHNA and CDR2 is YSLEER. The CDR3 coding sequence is TGCGCCAGCAGCCTGTTAGGAGGCGCGCGCACCGGGGAGCTGTTTTTT. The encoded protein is CASSLLGGARTGELFF.

The CDR3 bases are TGTGCCAGCAGCGGGGGGCACTCCAATCAGCCCCAGCATTTT. Protein product: CASSGGHSNQPQHF. The rearrangement joins TRBV9 to TRBJ1-5; D possibly corresponds to TRBD1 (6 bases). Trimming removed 3 bases from V and 3 bases from J, with 10 bases in between. The CDR3 spans 14 residues. Germline CDR1 and CDR2: SGDLS and YYNGEE. The full variable domain, in which reference TRBV9 and TRBJ1-5 provide the parts outside the CDR3, is DSGVTQTPKHLITATGQRVTLRCSPRSGDLSVYWYQQSLDQGLQFLIQYYNGEERAKGNILERFSAQQFPDLHSELNLSSLELGDSALYFCASSGGHSNQPQHFGDGTRLSIL.

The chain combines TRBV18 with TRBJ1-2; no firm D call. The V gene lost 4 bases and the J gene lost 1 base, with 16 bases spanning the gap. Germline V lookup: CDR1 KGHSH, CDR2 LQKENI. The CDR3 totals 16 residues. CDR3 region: CASSRQSGNYNYGYTF. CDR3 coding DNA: TGTGCCAGCTCACGACAATCCGGGAACTATAACTATGGCTACACCTTC.

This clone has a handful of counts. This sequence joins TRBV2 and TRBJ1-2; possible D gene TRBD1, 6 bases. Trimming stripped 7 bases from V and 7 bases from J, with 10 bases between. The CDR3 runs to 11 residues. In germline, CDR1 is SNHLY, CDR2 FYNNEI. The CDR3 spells CASNRGLGYTF. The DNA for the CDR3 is TGTGCCAGCAATCGGGGGCTTGGCTACACCTTC.

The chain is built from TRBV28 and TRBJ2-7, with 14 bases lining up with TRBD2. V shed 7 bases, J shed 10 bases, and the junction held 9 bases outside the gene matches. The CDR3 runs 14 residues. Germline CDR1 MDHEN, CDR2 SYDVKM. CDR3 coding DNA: TGTGCCAGCACCCCGACTAGCGGGAGGGCGGATCAGTACTTC. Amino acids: CASTPTSGRADQYF.

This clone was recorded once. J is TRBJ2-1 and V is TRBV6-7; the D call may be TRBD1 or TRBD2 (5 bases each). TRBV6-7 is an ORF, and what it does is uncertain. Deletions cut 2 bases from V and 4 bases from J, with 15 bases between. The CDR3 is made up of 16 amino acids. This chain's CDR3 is CASSYGGSQTYNEQFF. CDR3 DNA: TGTGCCAGCAGTTACGGGGGTAGCCAGACTTACAATGAGCAGTTCTTC.

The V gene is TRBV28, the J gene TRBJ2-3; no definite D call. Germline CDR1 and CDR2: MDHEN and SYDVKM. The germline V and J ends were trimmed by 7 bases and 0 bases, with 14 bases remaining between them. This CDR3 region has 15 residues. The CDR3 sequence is CASTNQGKSTDTQYF. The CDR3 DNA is TGTGCCAGCACAAACCAAGGGAAGAGCACAGATACGCAGTATTTT. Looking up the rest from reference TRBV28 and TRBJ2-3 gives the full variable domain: DVKVTQSSRYLVKRTGEKVFLECVQDMDHENMFWYRQDPGLGLRLIYFSYDVKMKEKGDIPEGYSVSREKKERFSLILESASTNQTSMYLCASTNQGKSTDTQYFGPGTRLTVL.

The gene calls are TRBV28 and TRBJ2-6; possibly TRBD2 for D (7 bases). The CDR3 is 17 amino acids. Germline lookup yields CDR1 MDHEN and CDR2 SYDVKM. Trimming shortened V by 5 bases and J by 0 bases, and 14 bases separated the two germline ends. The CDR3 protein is CASSGNRGASGANVLTF. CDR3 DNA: TGTGCCAGCAGTGGTAACCGGGGGGCCTCTGGGGCCAACGTCCTGACTTTC.

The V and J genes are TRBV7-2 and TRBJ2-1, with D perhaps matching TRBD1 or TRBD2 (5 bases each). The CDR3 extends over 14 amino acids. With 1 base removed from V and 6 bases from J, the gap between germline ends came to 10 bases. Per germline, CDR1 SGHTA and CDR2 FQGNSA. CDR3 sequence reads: CASSLGERGNEQFF. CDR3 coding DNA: TGTGCCAGCAGCTTAGGGGAGAGGGGCAATGAGCAGTTCTTC. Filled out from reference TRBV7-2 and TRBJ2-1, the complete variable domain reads GAGVSQSPSNKVTEKGKDVELRCDPISGHTALYWYRQSLGQGLEFLIYFQGNSAPDKSGLPSDRFSAERTGGSVSTLTIQRTQQEDSAVYLCASSLGERGNEQFFGPGTRLTVL.

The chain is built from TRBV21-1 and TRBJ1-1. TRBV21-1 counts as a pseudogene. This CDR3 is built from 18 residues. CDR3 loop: CASSKGGGQGPMNTEAFF. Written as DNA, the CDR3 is TGTGCCAGCAGCAAAGGAGGAGGTCAGGGCCCTATGAACACTGAAGCTTTCTTT.

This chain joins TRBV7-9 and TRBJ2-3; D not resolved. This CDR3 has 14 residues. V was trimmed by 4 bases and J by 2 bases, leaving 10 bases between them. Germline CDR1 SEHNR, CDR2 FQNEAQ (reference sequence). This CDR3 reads CASSSGQATDTQYF. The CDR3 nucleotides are TGTGCCAGCAGCTCCGGGCAGGCCACAGATACGCAGTATTTT.

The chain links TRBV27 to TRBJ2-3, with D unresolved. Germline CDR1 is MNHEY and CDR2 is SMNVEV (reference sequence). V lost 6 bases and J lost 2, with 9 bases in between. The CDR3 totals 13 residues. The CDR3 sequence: CASSVPLTDTQYF. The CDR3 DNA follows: TGTGCCAGCAGCGTGCCTCTCACAGATACGCAGTATTTT.

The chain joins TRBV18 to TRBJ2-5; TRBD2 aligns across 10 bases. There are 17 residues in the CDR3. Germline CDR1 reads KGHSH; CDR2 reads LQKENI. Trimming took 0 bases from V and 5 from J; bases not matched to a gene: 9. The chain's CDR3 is CASSPPWSGGASETQYF. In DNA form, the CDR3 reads TGTGCCAGCTCACCACCGTGGAGCGGGGGGGCCTCTGAGACCCAGTACTTC. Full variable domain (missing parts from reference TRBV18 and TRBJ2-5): NAGVMQNPRHLVRRRGQEARLRCSPMKGHSHVYWYRQLPEEGLKFMVYLQKENIIDESGMPKERFSAEFPKEGPSILRIQQVVRGDSAAYFCASSPPWSGGASETQYFGPGTRLLVL.

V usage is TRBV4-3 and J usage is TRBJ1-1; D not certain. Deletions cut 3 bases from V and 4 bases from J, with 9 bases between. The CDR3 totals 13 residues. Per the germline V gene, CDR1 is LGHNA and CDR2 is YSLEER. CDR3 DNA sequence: TGCGCCAGCAGCCAGCTGGGGAGCACTGAAGCTTTCTTT. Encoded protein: CASSQLGSTEAFF.

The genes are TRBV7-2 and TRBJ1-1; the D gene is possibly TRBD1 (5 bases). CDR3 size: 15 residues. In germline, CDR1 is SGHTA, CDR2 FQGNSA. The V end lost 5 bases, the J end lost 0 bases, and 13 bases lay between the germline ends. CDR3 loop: CASSPQVSMNTEAFF. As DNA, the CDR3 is TGTGCCAGCAGCCCACAGGTGTCGATGAACACTGAAGCTTTCTTT. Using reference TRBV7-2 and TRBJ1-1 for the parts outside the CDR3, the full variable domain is GAGVSQSPSNKVTEKGKDVELRCDPISGHTALYWYRQSLGQGLEFLIYFQGNSAPDKSGLPSDRFSAERTGGSVSTLTIQRTQQEDSAVYLCASSPQVSMNTEAFFGQGTRLTVV.

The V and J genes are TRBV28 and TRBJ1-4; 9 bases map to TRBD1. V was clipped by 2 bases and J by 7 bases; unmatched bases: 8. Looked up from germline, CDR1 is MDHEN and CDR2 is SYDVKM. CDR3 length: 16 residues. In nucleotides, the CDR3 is TGTGCCAGCAGTTTAGGTACCGGGACAGGGCCTGAAAAACTGTTTTTT. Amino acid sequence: CASSLGTGTGPEKLFF.

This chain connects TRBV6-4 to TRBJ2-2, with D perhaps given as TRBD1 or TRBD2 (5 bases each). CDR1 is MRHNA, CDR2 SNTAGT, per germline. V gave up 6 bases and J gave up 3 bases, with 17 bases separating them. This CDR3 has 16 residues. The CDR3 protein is CASRNLGRGDTGELFF. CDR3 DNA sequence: TGTGCCAGCAGAAATCTTGGCAGAGGGGACACCGGGGAGCTGTTTTTT.

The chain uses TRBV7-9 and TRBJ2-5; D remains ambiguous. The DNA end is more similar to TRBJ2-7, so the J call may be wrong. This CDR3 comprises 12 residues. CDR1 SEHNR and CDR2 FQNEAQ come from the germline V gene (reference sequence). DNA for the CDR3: TGTGCCAGCACCTCGACCTCCTACGAGCAGTACTTC. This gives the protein CASTSTSYEQYF.

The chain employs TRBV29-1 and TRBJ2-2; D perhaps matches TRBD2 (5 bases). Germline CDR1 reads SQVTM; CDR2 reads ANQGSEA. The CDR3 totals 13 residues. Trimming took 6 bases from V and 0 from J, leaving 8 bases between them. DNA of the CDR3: TGCAGCGTGGACTCGTCGAACACCGGGGAGCTGTTTTTT. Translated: CSVDSSNTGELFF.

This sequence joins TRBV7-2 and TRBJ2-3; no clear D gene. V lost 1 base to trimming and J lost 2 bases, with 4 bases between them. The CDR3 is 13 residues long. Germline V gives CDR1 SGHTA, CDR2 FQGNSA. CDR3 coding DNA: TGTGCCAGCAGCTTAGATCCCACAGATACGCAGTATTTT. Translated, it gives CASSLDPTDTQYF.

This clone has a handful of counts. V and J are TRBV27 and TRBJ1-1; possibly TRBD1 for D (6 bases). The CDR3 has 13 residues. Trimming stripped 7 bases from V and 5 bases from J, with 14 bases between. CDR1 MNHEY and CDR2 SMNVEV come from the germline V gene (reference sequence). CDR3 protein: CASKQGHGTEAFF. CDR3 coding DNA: TGTGCCAGCAAACAGGGACACGGGACTGAAGCTTTCTTT.